The present T cell receptor (beta chain) was sequenced within a study of cytomegalovirus exposure and HLA in healthy donors. Concerning this clone: The germline gene is not matched at one end of the junction; a read error may be the cause.

The CDR3 spans 13 residues. The germline gives CDR1 MDHEN, CDR2 SYDVKM. Vbeta (60) and Jbeta (13) primers were used in the PCR. TCRdb's copy holds only in-frame clones and misses some; the assay was immunoSEQ multiplex PCR. This table lists 150,000 or so clones. The sample comprised PBMCs. This clonotype was sampled from a woman in her thirties or forties in good health and CMV-seropositive. This sequence joins TRBV28 and TRBJ1-3, with 8 bases matching TRBD1. The CDR3 DNA reads as TGTGCCAGCAGACAGGGGGGTGGAAACACCACATATTTT. It specifies CASRQGGGNTTYF.